This TCR beta chain was sequenced in a study of blood T cell repertoires in COVID-19. Study summary: Donors in the United States, Italy and Spain gave samples during acute or convalescent COVID-19.

As handled by the study authors: Scientists estimated how many nucleated cells there were by amplifying reference gene primers. Generated by immunoSEQ multiplex PCR, the TCRdb table keeps only in-frame clones and is missing some. V, J and clone size reflect that table, while D and trimming were determined from the DNA. The sample holds about 230,000 clones; around 78% are singletons and the top ten take under 3%. Of note for this clone: Relative to the germline gene, one junction end is altered; a read error may explain this.

Per the germline V gene, CDR1 is MNHNY and CDR2 is SVGAGI (reference sequence). This CDR3 region has 14 residues. The source of this sequence is a woman aged 70-85 years with active or convalescent COVID-19. The sequenced material came from peripheral blood. This chain uses TRBV6-6 with TRBJ1-2; 7 bases are a match to TRBD1. The CDR3 spells CANSYSGTAYGYTF. The DNA of the CDR3 is TGTGCCAACAGTTACTCCGGGACAGCCTATGGCTACACCTTC.